This paragraph covers one T cell receptor beta chain sequence. This record belongs to a study of glioma-infiltrating T cells after dendritic cell vaccination. Produced via immunoSEQ multiplex PCR; TCRdb's table is partial and in-frame only. This table has about 67,000 clones, 81% appearing once. CDR1 is SNHLY, CDR2 FYNNEI, per germline. V gave up 7 bases and J gave up 1 base, with 13 bases separating them. CDR3 length: 14 amino acids. The material was blood, obtained before dendritic cell vaccination. This rearrangement joins TRBV2 to TRBJ1-1; D is ambiguous. The sequence derives from a human donor with glioblastoma. The CDR3 DNA sequence: TGTGCCAGCATAAAATCAACGGGGAACACTGAAGCTTTCTTT. Its translation is CASIKSTGNTEAFF. The full variable domain, rest sourced from reference TRBV2 and TRBJ1-1, is EPEVTQTPSHQVTQMGQEVILRCVPISNHLYFYWYRQILGQKVEFLVSFYNNEISEKSEIFDDQFSVERPDGSNFTLKIRSTKLEDSAMYFCASIKSTGNTEAFFGQGTRLTVV.